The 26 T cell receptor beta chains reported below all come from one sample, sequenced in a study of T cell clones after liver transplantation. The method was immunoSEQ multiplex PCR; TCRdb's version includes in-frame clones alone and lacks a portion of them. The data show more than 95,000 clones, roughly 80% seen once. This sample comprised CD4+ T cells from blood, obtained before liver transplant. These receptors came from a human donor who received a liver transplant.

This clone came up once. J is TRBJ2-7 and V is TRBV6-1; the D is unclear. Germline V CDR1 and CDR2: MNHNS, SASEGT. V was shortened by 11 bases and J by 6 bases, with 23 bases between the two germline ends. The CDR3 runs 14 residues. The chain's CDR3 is CAGSRDPVIIEQYF. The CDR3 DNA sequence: TGTGCCGGATCCCGTGACCCCGTTATCATCGAGCAGTACTTC.

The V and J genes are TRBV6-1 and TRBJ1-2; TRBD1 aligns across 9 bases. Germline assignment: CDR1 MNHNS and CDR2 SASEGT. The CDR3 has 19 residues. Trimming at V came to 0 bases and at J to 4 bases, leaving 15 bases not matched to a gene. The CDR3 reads CASSEARPGQGFFGYGYTF. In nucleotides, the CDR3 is TGTGCCAGCAGTGAAGCTCGCCCGGGACAGGGTTTTTTCGGCTATGGCTACACCTTC.

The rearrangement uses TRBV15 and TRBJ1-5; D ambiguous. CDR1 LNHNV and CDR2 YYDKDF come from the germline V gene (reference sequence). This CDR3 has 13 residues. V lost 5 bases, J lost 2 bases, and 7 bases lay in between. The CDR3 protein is CATSFVGNQPQHF. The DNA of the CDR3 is TGTGCCACCAGCTTTGTGGGCAATCAGCCCCAGCATTTT.

The chain's CDR3 is CASSQDTSGNTIYF. In DNA, the CDR3 is TGTGCCAGCTCACAGGACACCTCTGGAAACACCATATATTTT. This sequence joins TRBV18 and TRBJ1-3; TRBD1 is a possible D gene (5 bases). CDR3 size: 14 residues. V was shortened by 4 bases and J by 0 bases, with 7 bases between the two germline ends. The V gene's germline CDR1 is KGHSH and CDR2 LQKENI.

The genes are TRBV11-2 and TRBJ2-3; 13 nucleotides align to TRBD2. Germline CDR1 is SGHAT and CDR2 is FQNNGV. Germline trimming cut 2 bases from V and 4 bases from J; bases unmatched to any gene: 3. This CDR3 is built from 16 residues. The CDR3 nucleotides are TGTGCCAGCAGCTTACGACTAGCGGGGGGCTCAGATACGCAGTATTTT. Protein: CASSLRLAGGSDTQYF.

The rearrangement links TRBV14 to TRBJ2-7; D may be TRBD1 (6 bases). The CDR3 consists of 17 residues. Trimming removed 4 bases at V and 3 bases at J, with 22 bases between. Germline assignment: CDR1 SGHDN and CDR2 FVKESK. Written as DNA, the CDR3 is TGTGCCAGCAGCCGAACAACCGGGACAAGCCGCTTCTACGAGCAGTACTTC. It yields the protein CASSRTTGTSRFYEQYF.

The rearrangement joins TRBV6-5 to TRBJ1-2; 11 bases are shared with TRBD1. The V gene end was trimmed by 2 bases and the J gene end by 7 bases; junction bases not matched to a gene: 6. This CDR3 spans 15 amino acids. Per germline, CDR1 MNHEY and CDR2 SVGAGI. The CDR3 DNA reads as TGTGCCAGCAGTTACCGGACAGGGGGCATTTCTGGCTACACCTTC. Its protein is CASSYRTGGISGYTF.

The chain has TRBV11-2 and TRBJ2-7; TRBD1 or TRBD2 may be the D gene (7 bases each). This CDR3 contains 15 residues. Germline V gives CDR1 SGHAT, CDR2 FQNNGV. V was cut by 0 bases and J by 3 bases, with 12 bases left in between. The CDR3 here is CASSLDQGGSYEQYF. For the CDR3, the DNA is TGTGCCAGCAGCTTAGATCAGGGGGGGAGCTACGAGCAGTACTTC.

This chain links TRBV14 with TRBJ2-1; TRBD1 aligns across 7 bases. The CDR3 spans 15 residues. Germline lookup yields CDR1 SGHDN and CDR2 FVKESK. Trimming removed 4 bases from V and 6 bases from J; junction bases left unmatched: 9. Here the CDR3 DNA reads TGTGCCAGCAGCCTTCCGGGACAGACTTCCAATGAGCAGTTCTTC. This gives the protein CASSLPGQTSNEQFF.

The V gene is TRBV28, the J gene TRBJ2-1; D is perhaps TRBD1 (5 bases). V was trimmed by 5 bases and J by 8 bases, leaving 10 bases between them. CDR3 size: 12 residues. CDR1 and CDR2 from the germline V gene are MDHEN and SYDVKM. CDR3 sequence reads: CASSGPTDEQFF. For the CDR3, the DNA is TGTGCCAGCAGTGGGCCGACAGATGAGCAGTTCTTC.

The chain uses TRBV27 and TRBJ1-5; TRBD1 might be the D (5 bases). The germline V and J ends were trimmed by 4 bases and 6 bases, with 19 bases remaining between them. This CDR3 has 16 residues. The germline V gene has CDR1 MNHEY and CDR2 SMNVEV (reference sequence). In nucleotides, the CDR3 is TGTGCCAGCAGTTCCCCGGGGCAAACCCAGAGTCAGCCCCAGCATTTT. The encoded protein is CASSSPGQTQSQPQHF.

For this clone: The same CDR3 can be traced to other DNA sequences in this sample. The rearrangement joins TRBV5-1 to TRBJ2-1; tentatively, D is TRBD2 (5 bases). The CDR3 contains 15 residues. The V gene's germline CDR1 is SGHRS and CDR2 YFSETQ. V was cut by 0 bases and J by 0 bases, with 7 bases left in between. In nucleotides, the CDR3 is TGCGCCAGCAGCTTGGATGGGAGCTCCTACAATGAGCAGTTCTTC. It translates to CASSLDGSSYNEQFF.

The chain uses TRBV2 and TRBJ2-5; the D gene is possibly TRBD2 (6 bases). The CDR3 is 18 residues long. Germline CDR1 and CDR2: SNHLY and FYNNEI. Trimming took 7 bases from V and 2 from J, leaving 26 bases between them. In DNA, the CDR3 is TGTGCCAGCATGCCTATGTCAGGGTTCCTCCGGGAGCAAGAGACCCAGTACTTC. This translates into CASMPMSGFLREQETQYF. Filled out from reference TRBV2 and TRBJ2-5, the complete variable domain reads EPEVTQTPSHQVTQMGQEVILRCVPISNHLYFYWYRQILGQKVEFLVSFYNNEISEKSEIFDDQFSVERPDGSNFTLKIRSTKLEDSAMYFCASMPMSGFLREQETQYFGPGTRLLVL.

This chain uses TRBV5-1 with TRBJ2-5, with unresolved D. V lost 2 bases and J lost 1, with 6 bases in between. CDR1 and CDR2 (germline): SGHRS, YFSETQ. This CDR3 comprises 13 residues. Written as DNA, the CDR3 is TGCGCCAGCAGCTTTGCCCGCCAAGAGACCCAGTACTTC. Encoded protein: CASSFARQETQYF. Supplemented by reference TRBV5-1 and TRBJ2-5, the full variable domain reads KAGVTQTPRYLIKTRGQQVTLSCSPISGHRSVSWYQQTPGQGLQFLFEYFSETQRNKGNFPGRFSGRQFSNSRSEMNVSTLELGDSALYLCASSFARQETQYFGPGTRLLVL.

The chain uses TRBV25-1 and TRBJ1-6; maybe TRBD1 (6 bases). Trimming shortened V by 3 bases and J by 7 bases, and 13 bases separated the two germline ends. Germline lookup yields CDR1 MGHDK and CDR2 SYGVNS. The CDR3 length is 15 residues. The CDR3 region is CASSDGGAGNSPLHF. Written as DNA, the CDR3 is TGTGCCAGCAGTGACGGGGGGGCGGGAAATTCACCCCTCCACTTT.

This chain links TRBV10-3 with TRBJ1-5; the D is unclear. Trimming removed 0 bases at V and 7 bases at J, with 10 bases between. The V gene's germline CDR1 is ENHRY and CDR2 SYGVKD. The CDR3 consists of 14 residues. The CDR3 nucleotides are TGTGCCATCAGTGAGTCAACCTTGGGACAGCCCCAGCATTTT. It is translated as CAISESTLGQPQHF.

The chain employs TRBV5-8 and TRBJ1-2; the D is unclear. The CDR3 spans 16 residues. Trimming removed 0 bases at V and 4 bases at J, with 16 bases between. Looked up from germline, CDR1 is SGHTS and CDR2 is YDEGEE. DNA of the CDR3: TGTGCCAGCAGCTTGGAGTGGGGTGGTAATTTCTATGGCTACACCTTC. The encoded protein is CASSLEWGGNFYGYTF.

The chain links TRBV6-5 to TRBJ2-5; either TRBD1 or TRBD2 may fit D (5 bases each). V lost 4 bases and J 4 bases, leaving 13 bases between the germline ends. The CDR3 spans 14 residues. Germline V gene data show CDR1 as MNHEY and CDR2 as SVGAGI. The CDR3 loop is CASSSGAAVETQYF. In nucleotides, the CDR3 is TGTGCCAGCAGTTCCGGGGCAGCCGTAGAGACCCAGTACTTC.

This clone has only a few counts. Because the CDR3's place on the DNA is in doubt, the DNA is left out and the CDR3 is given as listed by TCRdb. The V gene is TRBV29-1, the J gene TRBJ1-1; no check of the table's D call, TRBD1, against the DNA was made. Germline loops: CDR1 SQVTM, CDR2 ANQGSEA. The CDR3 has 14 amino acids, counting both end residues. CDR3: CSVGVGTGISEPFF.

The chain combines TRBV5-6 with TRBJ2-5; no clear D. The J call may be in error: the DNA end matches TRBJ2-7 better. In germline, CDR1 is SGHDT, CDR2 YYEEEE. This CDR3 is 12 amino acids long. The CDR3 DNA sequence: TGTGCCAGCAGTCGTTCCGACTACGAGCAGTACTTC. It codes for CASSRSDYEQYF.

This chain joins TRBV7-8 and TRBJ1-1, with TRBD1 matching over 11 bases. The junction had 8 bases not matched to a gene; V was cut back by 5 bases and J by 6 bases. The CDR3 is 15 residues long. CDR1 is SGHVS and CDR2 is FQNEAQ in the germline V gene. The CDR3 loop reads CASSRGTGGLAEAFF. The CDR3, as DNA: TGTGCCAGCAGCCGCGGGACAGGGGGTTTGGCTGAAGCTTTCTTT.

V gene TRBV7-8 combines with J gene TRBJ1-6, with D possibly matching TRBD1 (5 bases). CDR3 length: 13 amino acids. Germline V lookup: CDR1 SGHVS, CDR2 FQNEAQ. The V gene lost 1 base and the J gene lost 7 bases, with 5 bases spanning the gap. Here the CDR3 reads CASSLGGNSPLHF. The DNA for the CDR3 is TGTGCCAGCAGCTTAGGGGGGAATTCACCCCTCCACTTT.

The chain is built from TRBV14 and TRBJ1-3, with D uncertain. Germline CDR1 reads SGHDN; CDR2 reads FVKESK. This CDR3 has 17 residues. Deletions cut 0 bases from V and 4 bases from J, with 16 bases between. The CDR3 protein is CASSQEPPESLGNTIYF. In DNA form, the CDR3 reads TGTGCCAGCAGCCAAGAGCCCCCCGAGAGTCTCGGAAACACCATATATTTT.

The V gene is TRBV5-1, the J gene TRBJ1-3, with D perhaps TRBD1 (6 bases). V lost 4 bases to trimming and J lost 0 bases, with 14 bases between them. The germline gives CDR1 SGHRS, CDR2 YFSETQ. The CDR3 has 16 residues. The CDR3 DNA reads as TGCGCCAGCAGCCCCGGGGACACCGCCTCTGGAAACACCATATATTTT. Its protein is CASSPGDTASGNTIYF.

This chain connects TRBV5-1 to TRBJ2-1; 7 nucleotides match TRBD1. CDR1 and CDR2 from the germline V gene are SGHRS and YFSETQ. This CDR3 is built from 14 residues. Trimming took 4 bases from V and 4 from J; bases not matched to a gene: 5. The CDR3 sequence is CASSLGQEYNEQFF. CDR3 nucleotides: TGCGCCAGCAGCCTCGGACAGGAATACAATGAGCAGTTCTTC.

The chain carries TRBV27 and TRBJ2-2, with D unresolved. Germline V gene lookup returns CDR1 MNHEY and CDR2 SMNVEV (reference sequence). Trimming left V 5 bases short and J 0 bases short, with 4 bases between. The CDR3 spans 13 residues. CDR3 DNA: TGTGCCAGCAGTCGGGCGAACACCGGGGAGCTGTTTTTT. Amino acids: CASSRANTGELFF.